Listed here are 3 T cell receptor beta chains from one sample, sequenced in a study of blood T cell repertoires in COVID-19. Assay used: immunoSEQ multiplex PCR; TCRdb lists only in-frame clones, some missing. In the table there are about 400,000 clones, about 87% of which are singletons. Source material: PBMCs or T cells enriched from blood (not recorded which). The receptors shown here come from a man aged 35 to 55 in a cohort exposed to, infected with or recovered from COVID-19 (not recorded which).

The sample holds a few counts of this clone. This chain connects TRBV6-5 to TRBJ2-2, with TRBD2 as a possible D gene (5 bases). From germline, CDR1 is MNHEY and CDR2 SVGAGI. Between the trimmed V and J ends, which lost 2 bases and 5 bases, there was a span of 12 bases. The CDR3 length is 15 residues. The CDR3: CASSYEGSQTGELFF. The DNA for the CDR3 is TGTGCCAGCAGTTACGAGGGTAGCCAGACCGGGGAGCTGTTTTTT.

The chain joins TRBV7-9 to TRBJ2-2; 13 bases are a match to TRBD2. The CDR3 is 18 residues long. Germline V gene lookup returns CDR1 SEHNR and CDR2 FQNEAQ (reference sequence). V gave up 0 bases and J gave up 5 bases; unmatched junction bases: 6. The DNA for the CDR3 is TGTGCCAGCAGCTTAGCGAGGACTAGCGGGAGTGGTACCGGGGAGCTGTTTTTT. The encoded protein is CASSLARTSGSGTGELFF.

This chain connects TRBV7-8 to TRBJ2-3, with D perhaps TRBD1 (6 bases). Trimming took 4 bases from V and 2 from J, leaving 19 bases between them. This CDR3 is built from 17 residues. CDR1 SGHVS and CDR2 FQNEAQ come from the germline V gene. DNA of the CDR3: TGTGCCAGCAGCTCCCGTACAGGGCCAAAACTCACAGATACGCAGTATTTT. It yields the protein CASSSRTGPKLTDTQYF.